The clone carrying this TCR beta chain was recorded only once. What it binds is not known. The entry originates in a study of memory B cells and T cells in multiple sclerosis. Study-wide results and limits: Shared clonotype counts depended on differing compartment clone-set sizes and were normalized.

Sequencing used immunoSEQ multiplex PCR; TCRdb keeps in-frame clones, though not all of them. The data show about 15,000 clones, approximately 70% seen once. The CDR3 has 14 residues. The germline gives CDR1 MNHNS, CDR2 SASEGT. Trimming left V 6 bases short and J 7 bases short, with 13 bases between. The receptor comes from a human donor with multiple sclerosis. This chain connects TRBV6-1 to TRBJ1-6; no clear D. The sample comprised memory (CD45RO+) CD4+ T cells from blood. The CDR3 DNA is TGTGCCAGCAGCGCCCGCGGGCGGAATTCACCCCTCCACTTT. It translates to CASSARGRNSPLHF.